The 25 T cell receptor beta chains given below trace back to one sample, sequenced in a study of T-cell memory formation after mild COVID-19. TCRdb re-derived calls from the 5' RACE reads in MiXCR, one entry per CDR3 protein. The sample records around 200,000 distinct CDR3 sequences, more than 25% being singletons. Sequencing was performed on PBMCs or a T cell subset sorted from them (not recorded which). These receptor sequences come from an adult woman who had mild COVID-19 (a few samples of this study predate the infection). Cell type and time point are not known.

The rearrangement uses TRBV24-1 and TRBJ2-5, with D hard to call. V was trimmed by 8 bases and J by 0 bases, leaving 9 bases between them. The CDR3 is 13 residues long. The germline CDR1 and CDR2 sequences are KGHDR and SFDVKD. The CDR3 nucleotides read TGTGCCACCATGTCCGGAAACCAAGAGACCCAGTACTTC. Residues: CATMSGNQETQYF.

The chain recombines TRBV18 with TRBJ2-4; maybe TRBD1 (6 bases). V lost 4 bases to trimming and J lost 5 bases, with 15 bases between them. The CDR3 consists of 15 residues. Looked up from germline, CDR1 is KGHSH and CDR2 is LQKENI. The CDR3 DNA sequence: TGTGCCAGCTCACGTCCCGTGGGGGCCGAAAACATTCAGTACTTC. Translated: CASSRPVGAENIQYF. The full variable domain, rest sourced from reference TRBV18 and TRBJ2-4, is NAGVMQNPRHLVRRRGQEARLRCSPMKGHSHVYWYRQLPEEGLKFMVYLQKENIIDESGMPKERFSAEFPKEGPSILRIQQVVRGDSAAYFCASSRPVGAENIQYFGAGTRLSVL.

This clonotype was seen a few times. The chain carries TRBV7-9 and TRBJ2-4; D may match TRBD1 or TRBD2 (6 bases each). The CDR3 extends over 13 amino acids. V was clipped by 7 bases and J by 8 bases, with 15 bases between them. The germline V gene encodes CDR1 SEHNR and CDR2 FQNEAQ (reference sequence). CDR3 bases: TGTGCCAGCAAGGGTCGGGGGCAGGACATTCAGTACTTC. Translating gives CASKGRGQDIQYF. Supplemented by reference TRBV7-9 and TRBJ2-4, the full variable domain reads DTGVSQNPRHKITKRGQNVTFRCDPISEHNRLYWYRQTLGQGPEFLTYFQNEAQLEKSRLLSDRFSAERPKGSFSTLEIQRTEQGDSAMYLCASKGRGQDIQYFGAGTRLSVL.

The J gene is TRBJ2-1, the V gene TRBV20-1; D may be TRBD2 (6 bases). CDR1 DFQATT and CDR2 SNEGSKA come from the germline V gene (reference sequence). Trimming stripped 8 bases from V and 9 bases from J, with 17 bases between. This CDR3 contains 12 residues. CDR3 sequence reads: CSTRSGGAEQFF. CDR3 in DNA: TGCAGTACGCGGAGCGGCGGGGCTGAGCAGTTCTTC.

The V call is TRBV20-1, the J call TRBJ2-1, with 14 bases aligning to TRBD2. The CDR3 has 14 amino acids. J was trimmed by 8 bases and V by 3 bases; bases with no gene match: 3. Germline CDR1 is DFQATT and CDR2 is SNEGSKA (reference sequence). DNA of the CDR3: TGCAGTGCTAGGGGGACTAGCGGGAGCCATGAGCAGTTCTTC. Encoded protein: CSARGTSGSHEQFF.

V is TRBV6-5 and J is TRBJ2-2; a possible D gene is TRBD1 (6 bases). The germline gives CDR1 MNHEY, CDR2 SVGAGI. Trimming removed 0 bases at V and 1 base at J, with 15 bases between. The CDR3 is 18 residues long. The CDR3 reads CASSYSMSGQMNTGELFF. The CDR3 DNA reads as TGTGCCAGCAGTTACTCGATGTCCGGACAGATGAACACCGGGGAGCTGTTTTTT.

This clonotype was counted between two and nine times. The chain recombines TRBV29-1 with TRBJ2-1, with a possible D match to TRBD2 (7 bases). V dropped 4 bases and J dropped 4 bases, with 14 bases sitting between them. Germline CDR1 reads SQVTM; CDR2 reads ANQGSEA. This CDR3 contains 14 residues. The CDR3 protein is CSVGGGASYNEQFF. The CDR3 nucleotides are TGCAGCGTTGGTGGGGGGGCATCGTACAATGAGCAGTTCTTC.

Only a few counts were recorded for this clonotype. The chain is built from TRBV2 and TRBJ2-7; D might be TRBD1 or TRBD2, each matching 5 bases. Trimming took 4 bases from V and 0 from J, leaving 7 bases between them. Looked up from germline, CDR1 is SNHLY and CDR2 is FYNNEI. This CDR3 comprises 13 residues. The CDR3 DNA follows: TGTGCCAGCAGTGTGGGGGACTCCTACGAGCAGTACTTC. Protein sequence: CASSVGDSYEQYF.

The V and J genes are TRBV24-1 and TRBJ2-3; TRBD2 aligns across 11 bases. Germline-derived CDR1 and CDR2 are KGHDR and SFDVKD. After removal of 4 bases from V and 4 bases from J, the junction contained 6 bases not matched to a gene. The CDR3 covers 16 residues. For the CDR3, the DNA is TGTGCCACCAGTGAGGCTAGCGGGGGGACCTCAGATACGCAGTATTTT. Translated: CATSEASGGTSDTQYF.

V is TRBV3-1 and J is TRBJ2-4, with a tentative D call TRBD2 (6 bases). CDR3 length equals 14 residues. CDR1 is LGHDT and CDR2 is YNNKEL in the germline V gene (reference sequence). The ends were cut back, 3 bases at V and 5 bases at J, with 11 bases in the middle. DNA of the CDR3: TGTGCCAGCAGCCAGGCGGGACTCCAAAACATTCAGTACTTC. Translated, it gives CASSQAGLQNIQYF.

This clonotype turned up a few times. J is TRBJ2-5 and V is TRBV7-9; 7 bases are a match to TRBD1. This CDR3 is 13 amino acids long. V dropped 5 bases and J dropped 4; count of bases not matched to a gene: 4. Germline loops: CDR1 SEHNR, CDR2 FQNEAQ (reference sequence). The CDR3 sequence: CASSPPGGETQYF. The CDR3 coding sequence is TGTGCCAGCAGCCCTCCAGGGGGAGAGACCCAGTACTTC.

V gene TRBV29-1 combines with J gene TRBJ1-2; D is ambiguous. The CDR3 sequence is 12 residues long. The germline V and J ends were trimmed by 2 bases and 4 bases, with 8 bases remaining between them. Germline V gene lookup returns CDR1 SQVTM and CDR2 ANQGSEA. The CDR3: CSVEQTSYGYTF. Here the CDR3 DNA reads TGCAGCGTTGAACAAACGAGCTATGGCTACACCTTC.

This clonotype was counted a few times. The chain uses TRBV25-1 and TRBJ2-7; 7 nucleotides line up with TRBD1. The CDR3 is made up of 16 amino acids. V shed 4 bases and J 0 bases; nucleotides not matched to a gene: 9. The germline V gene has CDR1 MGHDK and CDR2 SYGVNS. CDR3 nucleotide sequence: TGTGCCAGCAGTGCCCCAGACAGGGCCAGCTCCTACGAGCAGTACTTC. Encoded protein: CASSAPDRASSYEQYF.

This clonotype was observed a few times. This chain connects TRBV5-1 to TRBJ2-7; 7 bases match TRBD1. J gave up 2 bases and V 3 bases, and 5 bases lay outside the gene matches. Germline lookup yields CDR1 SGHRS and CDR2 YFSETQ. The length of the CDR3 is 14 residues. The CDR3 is CASSSPGQTYEQYF. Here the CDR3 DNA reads TGCGCCAGCAGCTCCCCGGGACAGACCTACGAGCAGTACTTC.

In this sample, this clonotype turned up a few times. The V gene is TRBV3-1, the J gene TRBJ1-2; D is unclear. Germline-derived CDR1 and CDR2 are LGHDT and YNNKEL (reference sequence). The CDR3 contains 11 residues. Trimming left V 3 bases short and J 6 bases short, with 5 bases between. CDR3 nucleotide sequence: TGTGCCAGCAGCCAGTCGCATGGCTACACCTTC. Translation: CASSQSHGYTF.

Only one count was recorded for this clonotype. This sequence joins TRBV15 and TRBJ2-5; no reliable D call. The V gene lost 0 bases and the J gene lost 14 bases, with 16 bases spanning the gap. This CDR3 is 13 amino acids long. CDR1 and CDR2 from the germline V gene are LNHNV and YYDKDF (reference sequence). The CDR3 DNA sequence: TGTGCCACCAGCAGAGATCCCGGTGCGGCCTCATACTTC. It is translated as CATSRDPGAASYF.

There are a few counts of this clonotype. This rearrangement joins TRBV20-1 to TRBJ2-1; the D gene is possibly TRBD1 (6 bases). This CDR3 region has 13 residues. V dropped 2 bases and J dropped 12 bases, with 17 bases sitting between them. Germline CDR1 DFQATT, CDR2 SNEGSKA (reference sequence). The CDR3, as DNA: TGCAGTGCTAGACCTCACAGGGCAGGAGGGCAGTTCTTC. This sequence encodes CSARPHRAGGQFF.

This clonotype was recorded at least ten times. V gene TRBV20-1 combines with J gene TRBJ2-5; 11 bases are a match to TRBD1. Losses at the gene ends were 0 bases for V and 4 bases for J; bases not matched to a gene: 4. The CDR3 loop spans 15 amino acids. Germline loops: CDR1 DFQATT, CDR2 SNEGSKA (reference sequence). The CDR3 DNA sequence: TGCAGTGCTAGAGATATTGGGACAGGGGGAGAGACCCAGTACTTC. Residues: CSARDIGTGGETQYF.

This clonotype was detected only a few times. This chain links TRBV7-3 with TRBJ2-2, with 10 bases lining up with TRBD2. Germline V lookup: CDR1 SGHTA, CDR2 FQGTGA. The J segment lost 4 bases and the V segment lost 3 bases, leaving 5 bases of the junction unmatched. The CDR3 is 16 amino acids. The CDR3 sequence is CASSLSSGRGTGELFF. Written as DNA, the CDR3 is TGTGCCAGCAGCTTGTCGAGCGGGAGGGGCACCGGGGAGCTGTTTTTT.

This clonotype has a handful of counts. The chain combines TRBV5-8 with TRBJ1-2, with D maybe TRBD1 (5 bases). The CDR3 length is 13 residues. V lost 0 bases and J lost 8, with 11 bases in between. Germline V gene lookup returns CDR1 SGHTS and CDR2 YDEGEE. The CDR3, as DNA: TGTGCCAGCAGCTTGGGCGGGACGGGCGGCTACACCTTC. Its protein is CASSLGGTGGYTF.

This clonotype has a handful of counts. In nucleotides, the CDR3 is TGTGCCAGCAGTTTACTGGGGACGGGCGGGAACACTGAAGCTTTCTTT. It is translated as CASSLLGTGGNTEAFF. This chain uses TRBV27 with TRBJ1-1; D might be TRBD1 (5 bases). Germline V gene lookup returns CDR1 MNHEY and CDR2 SMNVEV (reference sequence). The CDR3 loop spans 16 amino acids. Trimming took 2 bases from V and 1 from J, leaving 14 bases between them.

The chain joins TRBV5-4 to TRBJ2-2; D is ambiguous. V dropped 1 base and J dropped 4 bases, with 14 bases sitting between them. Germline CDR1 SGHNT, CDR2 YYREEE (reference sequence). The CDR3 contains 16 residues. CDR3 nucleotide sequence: TGTGCCAGCAGCTTGAAAGGGCGGCTTGCCACCGGGGAGCTGTTTTTT. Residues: CASSLKGRLATGELFF.

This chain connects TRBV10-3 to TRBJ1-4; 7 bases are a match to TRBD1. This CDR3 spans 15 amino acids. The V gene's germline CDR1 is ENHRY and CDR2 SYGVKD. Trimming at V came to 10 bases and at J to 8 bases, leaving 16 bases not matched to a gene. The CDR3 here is CATSATGRGTEKLFF. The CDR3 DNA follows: TGTGCCACCTCAGCAACCGGCAGGGGGACGGAAAAACTGTTTTTT.

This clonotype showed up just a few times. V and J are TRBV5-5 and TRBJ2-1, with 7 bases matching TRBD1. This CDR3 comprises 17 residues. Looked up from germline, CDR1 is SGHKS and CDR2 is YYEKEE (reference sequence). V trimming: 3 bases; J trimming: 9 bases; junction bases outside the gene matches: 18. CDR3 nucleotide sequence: TGTGCCAGCAGCTCCGAACTAGAGACAGGGTCAAGGGGTGAGCAGTTCTTC. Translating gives CASSSELETGSRGEQFF.

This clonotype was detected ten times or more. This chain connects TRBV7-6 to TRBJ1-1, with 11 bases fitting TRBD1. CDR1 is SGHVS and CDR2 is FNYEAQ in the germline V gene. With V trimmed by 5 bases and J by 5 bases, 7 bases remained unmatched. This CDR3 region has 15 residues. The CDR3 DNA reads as TGTGCCAGCAGCGCCGGGACAGGGGGTGTAACTGAAGCTTTCTTT. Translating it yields CASSAGTGGVTEAFF.